What follows are 12 T cell receptor beta chains derived from one specimen sequenced in a study of T cell responses to AZD1222 COVID-19 vaccine. The table came from immunoSEQ multiplex PCR; TCRdb's copy has only in-frame clones and leaves some out. The data show around 160,000 clones, 80% to 90% seen once. The source material was peripheral blood, sampled on day 0 of AZD1222 vaccination. These receptor sequences come from an adult in good health.

The chain has TRBV2 and TRBJ1-3, with no clear D. V was clipped by 3 bases and J by 0 bases, with 9 bases between them. The CDR3 has 15 amino acids. CDR1 is SNHLY and CDR2 is FYNNEI in the germline V gene. The CDR3 reads CASSDLAGSGNTIYF. The CDR3 nucleotides are TGTGCCAGCAGTGATCTAGCAGGCTCTGGAAACACCATATATTTT.

This clone occurred once. The rearrangement links TRBV7-2 to TRBJ2-1; D gene uncertain. Trimming took 5 bases from V and 1 from J, leaving 9 bases between them. CDR1 SGHTA and CDR2 FQGNSA come from the germline V gene. This CDR3 spans 14 amino acids. CDR3 loop: CASSPGGSYNEQFF. CDR3 DNA sequence: TGTGCCAGCAGCCCCGGTGGGTCCTACAATGAGCAGTTCTTC.

The rearrangement links TRBV3-1 (or the pseudogene TRBV3-2) to TRBJ2-7; 8 bases are a match to TRBD2. Germline CDR1 and CDR2: LGHDT and YNNKEL (reference sequence). The CDR3 sequence is 15 residues long. V lost 4 bases and J lost 5; bases outside the gene matches: 10. For the CDR3, the DNA is TGTGCCAGCAGCCCCCGGGGGGGGGTAAGCGACGAGCAGTACTTC. Its protein product is CASSPRGGVSDEQYF.

V usage is TRBV27 and J usage is TRBJ2-1; the D gene is possibly TRBD1 (6 bases). The germline CDR1 and CDR2 sequences are MNHEY and SMNVEV (reference sequence). The CDR3 covers 11 residues. V was cut by 5 bases and J by 10 bases, with 9 bases left in between. The CDR3 protein is CASSQGMEQFF. CDR3 coding DNA: TGTGCCAGCAGTCAGGGGATGGAGCAGTTCTTC.

This clone was counted a single time. The genes are TRBV11-1 and TRBJ2-1; D not certain. Trimming stripped 3 bases from V and 1 base from J, with 10 bases between. This CDR3 spans 15 amino acids. The germline V gene has CDR1 SGHAT and CDR2 FQDESV (reference sequence). CDR3 in DNA: TGTGCCAGCAGCTTGGGCCAGTTATCCTACAATGAGCAGTTCTTC. This translates into CASSLGQLSYNEQFF.

J is TRBJ2-7 and V is TRBV24-1; tentative D call: TRBD1 (6 bases). CDR1 is KGHDR and CDR2 is SFDVKD in the germline V gene. The CDR3 is made up of 15 amino acids. The V and J ends lost 3 bases and 7 bases respectively, with 18 bases between them. This CDR3 is CATSDPAEGTGEQYF. CDR3 sequence (DNA): TGTGCCACCAGTGATCCCGCAGAAGGTACAGGGGAGCAGTACTTC.

The J gene is TRBJ2-5, the V gene TRBV7-2; either TRBD1 or TRBD2 may supply D (5 bases each). The germline gives CDR1 SGHTA, CDR2 FQGNSA. V shed 0 bases and J shed 2 bases, with 10 bases lying between them. The CDR3 extends over 15 amino acids. CDR3: CASSLAPGTQETQYF. The CDR3 bases are TGTGCCAGCAGCTTAGCGCCGGGGACGCAAGAGACCCAGTACTTC.

CDR3 sequence reads: CASNRSGGETYEQYF. In DNA form, the CDR3 reads TGTGCCAGCAACCGTAGCGGGGGGGAGACCTACGAGCAGTACTTC. V and J are TRBV28 and TRBJ2-7, with 11 nucleotides matching TRBD2. The J segment lost 2 bases and the V segment lost 7 bases, leaving 7 bases of the junction unmatched. Germline V gene sequence: CDR1 MDHEN, CDR2 SYDVKM. This CDR3 has 15 amino acids.

The V gene is TRBV7-2, the J gene TRBJ1-6; maybe TRBD1 (6 bases). Trimming shortened V by 1 base and J by 9 bases, and 16 bases separated the two germline ends. This CDR3 comprises 16 residues. CDR1 is SGHTA and CDR2 is FQGNSA in the germline V gene. The DNA of the CDR3 is TGTGCCAGCAGCTTAGTCGGGGGGCCAAGTCTTTCACCCCTCCACTTT. Translated, it gives CASSLVGGPSLSPLHF.

J is TRBJ2-1 and V is TRBV11-2; 12 nucleotides match TRBD2. CDR1 is SGHAT, CDR2 FQNNGV, per germline. This CDR3 contains 15 residues. With 5 bases clipped from V and 9 bases from J, the junction kept 8 bases outside the gene matches. The CDR3 region has the DNA TGTGCCAGCAGCCCGACTAGCGGGAGCAACCCTGAGCAGTTCTTC. The encoded protein is CASSPTSGSNPEQFF.

The gene calls are TRBV9 and TRBJ2-7, with 8 bases aligning to TRBD2. Germline V lookup: CDR1 SGDLS, CDR2 YYNGEE. The CDR3 length is 15 residues. V shed 0 bases and J 7 bases; nucleotides not matched to a gene: 9. CDR3 bases: TGTGCCAGCAGCGTAGACCAGCGGGAGATTCGGGAGCAGTACTTC. This translates into CASSVDQREIREQYF. Complete variable domain (other parts from reference TRBV9 and TRBJ2-7): DSGVTQTPKHLITATGQRVTLRCSPRSGDLSVYWYQQSLDQGLQFLIQYYNGEERAKGNILERFSAQQFPDLHSELNLSSLELGDSALYFCASSVDQREIREQYFGPGTRLTVT.

The rearrangement joins TRBV28 to TRBJ2-3; D unresolved. The CDR3 extends over 12 amino acids. Germline V gene sequence: CDR1 MDHEN, CDR2 SYDVKM. The V gene lost 6 bases and the J gene lost 5 bases, with 9 bases spanning the gap. The CDR3 reads CASRFPLDTQYF. The DNA of the CDR3 is TGTGCCAGCAGGTTCCCGCTAGATACGCAGTATTTT. Drawing the rest from reference TRBV28 and TRBJ2-3, the complete variable domain is DVKVTQSSRYLVKRTGEKVFLECVQDMDHENMFWYRQDPGLGLRLIYFSYDVKMKEKGDIPEGYSVSREKKERFSLILESASTNQTSMYLCASRFPLDTQYFGPGTRLTVL.